The 7 T cell receptor beta chains listed next were all sequenced from one sample in a study of blood T cell repertoires in COVID-19. The repertoire was sequenced with immunoSEQ multiplex PCR; TCRdb's copy has only in-frame clones and lacks some. The repertoire includes about 59,000 clones, 75% to 95% of them detected once, and roughly 15% sits in the top ten. The sample consisted of peripheral blood. These receptors all come from a man at least 80 years old with acute or convalescent COVID-19.

The chain uses TRBV18 and TRBJ2-1, with D uncertain. The V end lost 3 bases, the J end lost 0 bases, and 9 bases lay between the germline ends. The germline V gene has CDR1 KGHSH and CDR2 LQKENI. CDR3 size: 15 residues. CDR3: CASSPAEISYNEQFF. CDR3 in DNA: TGTGCCAGCTCACCGGCGGAAATCTCCTACAATGAGCAGTTCTTC.

V and J are TRBV3-1 (or the pseudogene TRBV3-2) and TRBJ1-3; 11 positions agree with TRBD1. After removal of 1 base from V and 0 bases from J, the junction contained 2 bases not matched to a gene. This CDR3 has 17 amino acids. CDR1 is LGHDT and CDR2 is YNNKEL in the germline V gene (reference sequence). The CDR3 coding sequence is TGTGCCAGCAGCCAAGCGGGACAGGGGGACTCTGGAAACACCATATATTTT. It specifies CASSQAGQGDSGNTIYF.

This sequence joins TRBV6-6 and TRBJ1-1; D call uncertain. V gave up 2 bases and J gave up 6 bases, with 7 bases separating them. Germline V gene data show CDR1 as MNHNY and CDR2 as SVGAGI (reference sequence). The CDR3 is 12 amino acids. As DNA, the CDR3 is TGTGCCAGCAGTTACCCCTCGGCTGAAGCTTTCTTT. It is translated as CASSYPSAEAFF.

The rearrangement uses TRBV24-1 and TRBJ2-6; 8 positions match TRBD1. The J segment lost 3 bases and the V segment lost 9 bases, leaving 12 bases of the junction unmatched. This CDR3 spans 17 amino acids. CDR1 KGHDR and CDR2 SFDVKD come from the germline V gene. The DNA for the CDR3 is TGTGCCACCGGTATGGACAGGGACCCCCGTGGGGCCAACGTCCTGACTTTC. Its translation is CATGMDRDPRGANVLTF.

The chain joins TRBV5-1 to TRBJ2-7; 13 bases are shared with TRBD2. Germline assignment: CDR1 SGHRS and CDR2 YFSETQ. Trimming took 0 bases from V and 6 from J; bases not matched to a gene: 6. The CDR3 totals 16 residues. CDR3 nucleotides: TGCGCCAGCAGCTTGGAGCAAGGACTAGCGGGGGTCGAGCAGTACTTC. This encodes CASSLEQGLAGVEQYF.

J is TRBJ1-5 and V is TRBV19; 8 bases are shared with TRBD1. Trimming took 3 bases from V and 4 from J; bases not matched to a gene: 8. Germline V gene data show CDR1 as LNHDA and CDR2 as SQIVND (reference sequence). There are 16 residues in the CDR3. The CDR3 nucleotides are TGTGCCAGTAGTATGCGACGACAGGGGTTAAATCAGCCCCAGCATTTT. Protein sequence: CASSMRRQGLNQPQHF.

The chain links TRBV7-6 to TRBJ1-6; 10 bases are a match to TRBD1. With 3 bases clipped from V and 6 bases from J, the junction kept 5 bases outside the gene matches. This CDR3 is 16 amino acids long. Germline CDR1 SGHVS, CDR2 FNYEAQ. The CDR3: CASSLGQGMSNSPLHF. CDR3 DNA: TGTGCCAGCAGCTTGGGACAGGGGATGTCTAATTCACCCCTCCACTTT.